This T cell receptor (beta chain) was retrieved from a study of T cells after yellow fever vaccination. Study-wide points: After the booster, around 95% of CD4 and approximately 87% of CD8 primary-response clones were re-detected. Highly abundant clonotypes carried over from the bulk population could end up in FACS-sorted repertoires as contaminants.

About this clonotype itself: The antigen is not known.

Per the germline V gene, CDR1 is SGHTA and CDR2 is FQGNSA. This CDR3 has 14 residues. The V gene lost 1 base and the J gene lost 5 bases, with 12 bases spanning the gap. MiXCR, run by TCRdb on the 5' RACE reads, gives a single entry per CDR3 protein. The sample lists over 200,000 distinct CDR3 sequences, approximately 6.7% occurring once. The chain employs TRBV7-2 and TRBJ2-7, with unresolved D. This clonotype was sampled from a man in his thirties or forties who received the YFV17D yellow fever vaccine. This specimen consisted of CD4+ T cells sorted from PBMCs, obtained on the day of the yellow fever booster vaccination. CDR3 loop: CASSLGSRQNEQYF. As DNA, the CDR3 is TGTGCCAGCAGCTTAGGCTCCAGGCAGAACGAGCAGTACTTC.